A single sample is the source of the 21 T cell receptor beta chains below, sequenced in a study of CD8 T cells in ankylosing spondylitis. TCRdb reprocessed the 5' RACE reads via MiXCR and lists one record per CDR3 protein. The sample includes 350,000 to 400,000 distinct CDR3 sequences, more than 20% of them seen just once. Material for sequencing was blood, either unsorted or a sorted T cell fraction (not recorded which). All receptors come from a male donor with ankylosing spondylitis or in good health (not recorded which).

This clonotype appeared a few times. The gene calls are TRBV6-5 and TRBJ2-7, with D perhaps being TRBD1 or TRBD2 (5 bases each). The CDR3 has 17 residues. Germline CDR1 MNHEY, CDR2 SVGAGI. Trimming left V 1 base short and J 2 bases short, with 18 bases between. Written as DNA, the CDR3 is TGTGCCAGCAGTTACTACGGCTCAAGAGGGGTTGCCTACGAGCAGTACTTC. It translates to CASSYYGSRGVAYEQYF.

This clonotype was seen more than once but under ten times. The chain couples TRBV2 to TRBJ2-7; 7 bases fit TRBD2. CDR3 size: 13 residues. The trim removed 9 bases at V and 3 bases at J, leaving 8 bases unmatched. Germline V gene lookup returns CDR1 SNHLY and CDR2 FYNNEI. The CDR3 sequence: CASKAGDDYEQYF. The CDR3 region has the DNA TGTGCCAGTAAGGCGGGGGATGACTACGAGCAGTACTTC.

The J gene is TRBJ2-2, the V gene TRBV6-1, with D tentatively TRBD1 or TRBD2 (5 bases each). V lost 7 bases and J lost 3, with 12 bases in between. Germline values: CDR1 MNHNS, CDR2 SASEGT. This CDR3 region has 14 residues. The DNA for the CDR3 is TGTGCCAGCACCCCCGGGGCCTACACCGGGGAGCTGTTTTTT. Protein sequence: CASTPGAYTGELFF.

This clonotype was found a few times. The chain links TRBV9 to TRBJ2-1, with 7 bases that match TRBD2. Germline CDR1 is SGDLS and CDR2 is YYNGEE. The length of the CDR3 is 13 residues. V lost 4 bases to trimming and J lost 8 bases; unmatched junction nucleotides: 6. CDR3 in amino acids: CASSPSGVDEQFF. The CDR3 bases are TGTGCCAGCAGCCCCAGCGGGGTTGATGAGCAGTTCTTC.

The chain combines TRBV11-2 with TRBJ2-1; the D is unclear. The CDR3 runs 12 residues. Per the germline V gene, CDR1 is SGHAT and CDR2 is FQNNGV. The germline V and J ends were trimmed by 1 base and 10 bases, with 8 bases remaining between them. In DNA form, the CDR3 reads TGTGCCAGCAGCTTAGCCCCGGCGGAGCAGTTCTTC. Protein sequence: CASSLAPAEQFF.

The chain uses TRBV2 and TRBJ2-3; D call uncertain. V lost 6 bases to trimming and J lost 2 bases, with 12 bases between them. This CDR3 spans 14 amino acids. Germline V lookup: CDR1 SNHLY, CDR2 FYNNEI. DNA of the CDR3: TGTGCCAGCAGGGGGATGACTCCCACAGATACGCAGTATTTT. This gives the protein CASRGMTPTDTQYF. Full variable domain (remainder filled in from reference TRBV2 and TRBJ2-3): EPEVTQTPSHQVTQMGQEVILRCVPISNHLYFYWYRQILGQKVEFLVSFYNNEISEKSEIFDDQFSVERPDGSNFTLKIRSTKLEDSAMYFCASRGMTPTDTQYFGPGTRLTVL.

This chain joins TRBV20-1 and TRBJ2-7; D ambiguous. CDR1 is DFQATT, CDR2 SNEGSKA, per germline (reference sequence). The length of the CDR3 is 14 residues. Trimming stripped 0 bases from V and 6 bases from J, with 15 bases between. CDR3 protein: CSARDQKGWSEQYF. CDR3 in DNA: TGCAGTGCTAGAGATCAGAAGGGATGGAGCGAGCAGTACTTC.

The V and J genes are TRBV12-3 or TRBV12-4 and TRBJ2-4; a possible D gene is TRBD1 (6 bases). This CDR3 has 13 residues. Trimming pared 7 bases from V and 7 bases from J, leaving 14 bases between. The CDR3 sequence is CASTLGGLNIQYF. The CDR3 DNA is TGTGCCAGCACCCTTGGGGGCCTCAACATTCAGTACTTC.

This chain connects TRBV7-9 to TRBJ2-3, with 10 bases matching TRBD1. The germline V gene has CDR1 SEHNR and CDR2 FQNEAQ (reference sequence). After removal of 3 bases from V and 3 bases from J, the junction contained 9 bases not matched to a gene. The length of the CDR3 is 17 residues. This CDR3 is CASSFAPGQGLTDTQYF. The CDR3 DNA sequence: TGTGCCAGCAGCTTCGCCCCGGGACAGGGGCTGACAGATACGCAGTATTTT.

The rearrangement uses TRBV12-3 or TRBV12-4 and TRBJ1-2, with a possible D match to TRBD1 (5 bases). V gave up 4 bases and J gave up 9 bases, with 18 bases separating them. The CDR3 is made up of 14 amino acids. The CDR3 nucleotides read TGTGCCAGCAGTTCTACGGCCAGGGTGGCCAGCTACACCTTC. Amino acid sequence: CASSSTARVASYTF.

The CDR3 DNA is TGTGCCAGCAGGGGGCGGGGGGGCCTGGACAATGAGCAGTTCTTC. This codes for CASRGRGGLDNEQFF. The chain employs TRBV12-3 or TRBV12-4 and TRBJ2-1; 9 positions match TRBD2. The V and J ends lost 6 bases and 5 bases, in that order; junction bases with no gene match: 8. There are 15 residues in the CDR3.

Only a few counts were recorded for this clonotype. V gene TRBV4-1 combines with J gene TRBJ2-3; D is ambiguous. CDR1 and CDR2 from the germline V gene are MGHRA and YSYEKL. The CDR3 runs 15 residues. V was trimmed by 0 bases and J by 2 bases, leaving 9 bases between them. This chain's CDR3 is CASSQDPRSTDTQYF. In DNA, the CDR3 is TGCGCCAGCAGCCAAGATCCAAGGTCCACAGATACGCAGTATTTT.

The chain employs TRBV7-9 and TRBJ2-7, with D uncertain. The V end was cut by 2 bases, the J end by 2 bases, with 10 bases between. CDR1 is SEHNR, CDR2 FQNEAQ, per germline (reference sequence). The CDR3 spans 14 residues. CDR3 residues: CASSLSAAPYEQYF. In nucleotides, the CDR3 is TGTGCCAGCAGCTTATCCGCAGCCCCCTACGAGCAGTACTTC.

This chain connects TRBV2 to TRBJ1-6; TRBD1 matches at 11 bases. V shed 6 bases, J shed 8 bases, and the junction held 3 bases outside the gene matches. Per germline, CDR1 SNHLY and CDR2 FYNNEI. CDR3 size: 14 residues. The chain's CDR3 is CASSWTGGDSPLHF. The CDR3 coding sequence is TGTGCCAGCAGCTGGACAGGGGGCGATTCACCCCTCCACTTT. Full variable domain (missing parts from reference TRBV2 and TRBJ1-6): EPEVTQTPSHQVTQMGQEVILRCVPISNHLYFYWYRQILGQKVEFLVSFYNNEISEKSEIFDDQFSVERPDGSNFTLKIRSTKLEDSAMYFCASSWTGGDSPLHFGNGTRLTVT.

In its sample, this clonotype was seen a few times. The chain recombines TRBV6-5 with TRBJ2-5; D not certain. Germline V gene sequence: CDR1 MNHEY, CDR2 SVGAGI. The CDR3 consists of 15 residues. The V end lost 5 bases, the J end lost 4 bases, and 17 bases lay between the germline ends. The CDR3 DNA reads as TGTGCCAGCAGTCACGGCTATTTGGAGCGAGAGACCCAGTACTTC. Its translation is CASSHGYLERETQYF.

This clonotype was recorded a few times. CDR3: CASARIRGGGETQYF. Here the CDR3 DNA reads TGTGCCAGCGCTAGAATAAGGGGAGGCGGGGAGACCCAGTACTTC. V and J are TRBV12-3 or TRBV12-4 and TRBJ2-5, with D possibly being TRBD2 (6 bases). The CDR3 has 15 amino acids. The V end lost 8 bases, the J end lost 5 bases, and 21 bases lay between the germline ends.

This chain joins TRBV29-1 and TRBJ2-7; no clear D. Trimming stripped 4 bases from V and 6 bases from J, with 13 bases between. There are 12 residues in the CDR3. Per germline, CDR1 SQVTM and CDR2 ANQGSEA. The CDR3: CSVVSPWAEQYF. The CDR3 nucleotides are TGCAGCGTTGTTTCTCCTTGGGCCGAGCAGTACTTC.

The CDR3 DNA follows: TGTGCCAGCAGTTTGCGGGGGTACTCCTACAATGAGCAGTTCTTC. Protein sequence: CASSLRGYSYNEQFF. The V gene is TRBV27, the J gene TRBJ2-1; 7 bases agree with TRBD2. The ends lost 3 bases at V and 0 bases at J; junction bases unmatched: 2. The CDR3 loop spans 15 amino acids. Germline-derived CDR1 and CDR2 are MNHEY and SMNVEV (reference sequence).

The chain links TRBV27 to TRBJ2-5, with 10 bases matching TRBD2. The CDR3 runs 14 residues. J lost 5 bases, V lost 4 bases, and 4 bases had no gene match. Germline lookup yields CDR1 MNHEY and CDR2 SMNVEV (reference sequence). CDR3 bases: TGTGCCAGCAGTTCTAGCGGGGGCCGGGAGACCCAGTACTTC. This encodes CASSSSGGRETQYF.

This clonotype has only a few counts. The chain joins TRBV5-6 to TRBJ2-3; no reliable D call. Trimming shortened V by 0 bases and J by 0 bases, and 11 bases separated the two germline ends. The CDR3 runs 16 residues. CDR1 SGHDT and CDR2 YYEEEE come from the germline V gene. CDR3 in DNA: TGTGCCAGCAGCTTGGGGGTCCAGATAAGCACAGATACGCAGTATTTT. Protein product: CASSLGVQISTDTQYF.

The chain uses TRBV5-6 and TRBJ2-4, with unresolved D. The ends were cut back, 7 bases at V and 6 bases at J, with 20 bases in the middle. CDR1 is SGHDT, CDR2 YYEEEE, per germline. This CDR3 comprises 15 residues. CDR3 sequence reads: CASSPDGLQSNIQYF. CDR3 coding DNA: TGTGCCAGCTCGCCCGACGGGCTTCAGTCAAACATTCAGTACTTC.